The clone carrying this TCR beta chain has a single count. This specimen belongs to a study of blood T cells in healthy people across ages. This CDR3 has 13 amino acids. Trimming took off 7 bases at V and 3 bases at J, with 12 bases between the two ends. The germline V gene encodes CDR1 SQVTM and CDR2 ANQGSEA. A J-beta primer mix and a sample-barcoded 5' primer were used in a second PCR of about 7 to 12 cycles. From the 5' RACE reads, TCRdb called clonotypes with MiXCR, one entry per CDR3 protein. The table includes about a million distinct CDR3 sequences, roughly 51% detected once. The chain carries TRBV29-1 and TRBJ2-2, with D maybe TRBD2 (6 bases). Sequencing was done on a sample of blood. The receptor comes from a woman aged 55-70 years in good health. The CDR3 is CSGTGLYTGELFF. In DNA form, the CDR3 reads TGCAGCGGAACGGGACTTTACACCGGGGAGCTGTTTTTT.